These T cell receptor beta chains were read from a single sample in a study of siplizumab effects on memory and regulatory T cells. Produced via immunoSEQ multiplex PCR; TCRdb's table is partial and in-frame only. The sample carries 57,000 or so clones, roughly 78% recorded once. Sequenced: memory CD4+ T cells sorted from blood. These TCRs come from a human donor in good health. Each CDR3 is given with its conserved first and last residue. Each record gives: CDR3 length, J gene, clone size, D gene, V gene, CDR3 DNA, CDR3 protein. D genes are given only for firm matches. Only some rows state a clone size, as once, few, many or a class for expanded clones.

16 TRBJ2-3 . . TRBV29-1 TGCAGCGTTTCGCAGGGTCTAGTTTACAGCACAGATACGCAGTATTTT CSVSQGLVYSTDTQYF
14 TRBJ2-3 . TRBD2 TRBV28 TGTGCCACCGATTTAGCGGGGGAGATAGATACGCAGTATTTT CATDLAGEIDTQYF
15 TRBJ2-3 once . TRBV5-1 TGCGCCAGCAGCTCCGACTCCTTTATTTTGGATACGCAGTATTTT CASSSDSFILDTQYF
12 TRBJ2-2 . . TRBV6-1 TGTGCCACAACGGGACTCACCGGGGAGCTGTTTTTT CATTGLTGELFF
14 TRBJ1-1 . . TRBV4-1 TGCGCCAGTTCAGGACCTTTACGGAACACTGAAGCTTTCTTT CASSGPLRNTEAFF
15 TRBJ1-5 . . TRBV7-2 TGTGCCAGCAGCCTCGGGTCAGGGCGGAGTCAGCCCCAGCATTTT CASSLGSGRSQPQHF
13 TRBJ1-5 . . TRBV6-5 TGTGCCAGCACCACGGGGAGGGGCCAGCCCCAGCATTTT CASTTGRGQPQHF
11 TRBJ2-2 . . TRBV7-7 TGTGCCACCAAGGTCAACAGGGAGCTGTTTTTT CATKVNRELFF
13 TRBJ2-7 few . TRBV6-6 TGTGCCAGCAGGGAATGGGAATCCTACGAGCAGTACTTC CASREWESYEQYF
14 TRBJ1-3 . . TRBV10-3 TGTGCCACCCTCGGGCGGGGTTCTGGAAACACCATATATTTT CATLGRGSGNTIYF
15 TRBJ1-1 . . TRBV6-6 TGTGCCAGCAGATTTCGGGGTCTTACGAACACTGAAGCTTTCTTT CASRFRGLTNTEAFF
16 TRBJ1-4 . . TRBV6-1 TGTGCCAGCAGTGAAGACACAGCTTCAACTAATGAAAAACTGTTTTTT CASSEDTASTNEKLFF
14 TRBJ1-5 few . TRBV6-6 TGTGCCAGCACAAGGCAAGGTAGCAATCAGCCCCAGCATTTT CASTRQGSNQPQHF
16 TRBJ1-3 . . TRBV4-2 TGTGCCAGCAGCCAAGATTGGGATTTACGGGGAAACACCATATATTTT CASSQDWDLRGNTIYF